This record covers a single T cell receptor beta chain. What it binds is not known. TCRdb fed the reads into MiXCR, producing one record per CDR3 protein. The table includes over 300,000 distinct CDR3 sequences, 15% to 20% detected once. This entry comes from a study of T cell repertoires in cytomegalovirus infection. Background on the study: Signatures in public TCR beta sequences pointed to both CMV infection and matching HLA type. Study-wide points: Accumulated public TCR beta family frequency recognized individuals carrying CMV together with the relevant HLA. Clonotype analysis showed dominance of the ex vivo response by HLA-C-restricted CMV-specific TCR beta clonotypes.

The receptor's source is a human donor in good health (CMV status not recorded). Some clones in this sample may be carry-over from other donors' samples. Material: PBMCs.

This chain's CDR3 is CASSLAGREAFF. The CDR3 nucleotides read TGTGCCAGCAGCTTAGCAGGACGTGAAGCTTTCTTT. V is TRBV7-9 and J is TRBJ1-1, with D uncertain. Germline CDR1 is SEHNR and CDR2 is FQNEAQ (reference sequence). V gave up 0 bases and J gave up 7 bases, with 6 bases separating them. The CDR3 is 12 amino acids.